The 17 T cell receptor beta chains given below trace back to one sample, sequenced in a study of blood T cells in healthy people across ages. Next came a second PCR, run for about 7 to 12 cycles, which used a sample-barcoded 5' primer along with a J-beta primer mix. TCRdb re-called the 5' RACE reads through MiXCR, storing one row per CDR3 protein. Here the sample spans around 620,000 distinct CDR3 sequences, 27% being singletons. Sequenced material: blood. The receptor set was obtained from a woman in her 70s in good health.

This clonotype has just a few counts. The rearrangement joins TRBV7-9 to TRBJ1-1; D uncertain. Germline CDR1 is SEHNR and CDR2 is FQNEAQ (reference sequence). The CDR3 covers 13 residues. Deletions cut 7 bases from V and 3 bases from J, with 12 bases between. CDR3 sequence (DNA): TGTGCCAGCAAAGTTGGAAAGGACACTGAAGCTTTCTTT. Protein sequence: CASKVGKDTEAFF.

This chain uses TRBV20-1 with TRBJ1-2; TRBD1 matches at 8 bases. V trimming: 2 bases; J trimming: 7 bases; junction bases outside the gene matches: 6. The CDR3 consists of 13 residues. Per germline, CDR1 DFQATT and CDR2 SNEGSKA (reference sequence). The DNA for the CDR3 is TGCAGTGCTAGATCCGGACAGGGAGTTGGCTACACCTTC. It is translated as CSARSGQGVGYTF.

The gene calls are TRBV19 and TRBJ2-6; TRBD1 matches 7 bases. Germline CDR1 is LNHDA and CDR2 is SQIVND (reference sequence). The J segment lost 2 bases and the V segment lost 4 bases, leaving 2 bases of the junction unmatched. The CDR3 is 15 amino acids. CDR3 amino acids: CASSNTGAGANVLTF. As DNA, the CDR3 is TGTGCCAGTAGTAACACAGGGGCTGGGGCCAACGTCCTGACTTTC.

A note on this clonotype: A much larger clonotype is one base distant, so this may be a read error. The chain joins TRBV2 to TRBJ2-1, with D uncertain. The ends were cut back, 4 bases at V and 3 bases at J, with 4 bases in the middle. The CDR3 runs to 12 residues. Germline V CDR1 and CDR2: SNHLY, FYNNEI. CDR3: CASSVGYNEQFF. DNA for the CDR3: TGTGCCAGCAGTGTGGGCTACAATGAGCAGTTCTTC. Complete variable domain (other parts from reference TRBV2 and TRBJ2-1): EPEVTQTPSHQVTQMGQEVILRCVPISNHLYFYWYRQILGQKVEFLVSFYNNEISEKSEIFDDQFSVERPDGSNFTLKIRSTKLEDSAMYFCASSVGYNEQFFGPGTRLTVL.

V usage is TRBV11-2 and J usage is TRBJ2-7; tentative D call: TRBD2 (5 bases). CDR1 is SGHAT, CDR2 FQNNGV, per germline. V dropped 5 bases and J dropped 11 bases, with 16 bases sitting between them. The CDR3 loop spans 12 amino acids. In nucleotides, the CDR3 is TGTGCCAGCAGCCATGTACTCCGGGGAGAGTACTTC. The encoded protein is CASSHVLRGEYF.

The rearrangement uses TRBV9 and TRBJ1-1, with D unclear. The germline V gene encodes CDR1 SGDLS and CDR2 YYNGEE. The CDR3 is made up of 14 amino acids. With 0 bases removed from V and 0 bases from J, the gap between germline ends came to 6 bases. The CDR3 spells CASSVGEVNTEAFF. The CDR3 DNA sequence: TGTGCCAGCAGCGTAGGCGAGGTGAACACTGAAGCTTTCTTT.

V usage is TRBV2 and J usage is TRBJ2-7; tentatively, D is TRBD1 (5 bases). The CDR3 spans 14 residues. V lost 3 bases and J lost 6, with 15 bases in between. The germline V gene has CDR1 SNHLY and CDR2 FYNNEI. The CDR3 region has the DNA TGTGCCAGCAGTGAGACAGCTCCCATCAGCGAGCAGTACTTC. Residues: CASSETAPISEQYF.

In this sample, this clonotype turned up many times. The chain links TRBV18 to TRBJ1-6; D is perhaps TRBD1 (5 bases). The CDR3 extends over 15 amino acids. V lost 4 bases to trimming and J lost 7 bases, with 14 bases between them. CDR1 KGHSH and CDR2 LQKENI come from the germline V gene. The DNA of the CDR3 is TGTGCCAGCTCACTAAACGGGGGAACGAATTCACCCCTCCACTTT. Encoded protein: CASSLNGGTNSPLHF.

This clonotype was counted a few times. The chain uses TRBV6-2 or TRBV6-3 and TRBJ1-1, with D perhaps matching TRBD1 (5 bases). Germline loops: CDR1 MNHEY, CDR2 SVGEGT. The CDR3 runs 15 residues. V was clipped by 7 bases and J by 4 bases, with 19 bases between them. This CDR3 reads CASNPYGGWGTEAFF. DNA for the CDR3: TGTGCCAGCAACCCTTACGGGGGTTGGGGCACTGAAGCTTTCTTT.

The chain is built from TRBV3-1 and TRBJ2-5; the D call may be TRBD1 or TRBD2 (5 bases each). The J call may be mistaken, given a closer DNA end match to TRBJ2-1. The CDR3 sequence is 15 residues long. Germline values: CDR1 LGHDT, CDR2 YNNKEL (reference sequence). The CDR3 protein is CASSPRGSWGNEQFF. The CDR3 bases are TGTGCCAGCAGCCCCCGGGGCAGTTGGGGCAATGAGCAGTTCTTC.

The chain combines TRBV27 with TRBJ2-5, with D perhaps being TRBD1 or TRBD2 (6 bases each). The J call is doubtful: the DNA matches TRBJ2-1 better. The CDR3 spans 17 residues. CDR1 and CDR2 from the germline V gene are MNHEY and SMNVEV (reference sequence). The CDR3 protein is CASSPRTDQRGGQEQFF. CDR3 nucleotides: TGTGCCAGCAGTCCCCGGACAGACCAACGAGGAGGGCAGGAGCAGTTCTTC.

The CDR3 loop reads CASSHWSGKDSYEQYF. Here the CDR3 DNA reads TGTGCCAGCAGCCATTGGTCGGGGAAGGACTCCTACGAGCAGTACTTC. V and J are TRBV3-1 and TRBJ2-5, with D perhaps TRBD2 (5 bases). The end of the DNA aligns better with TRBJ2-7, so the J call may be wrong. Germline V gives CDR1 LGHDT, CDR2 YNNKEL (reference sequence). The CDR3 runs 16 residues.

The chain has TRBV2 and TRBJ2-7; tentatively, D is TRBD2 (6 bases). This CDR3 has 12 residues. Germline-derived CDR1 and CDR2 are SNHLY and FYNNEI. V was trimmed by 2 bases and J by 6 bases, leaving 8 bases between them. CDR3 sequence reads: CASSERRGEQYF. The CDR3 region has the DNA TGTGCCAGCAGTGAACGGAGGGGCGAGCAGTACTTC.

The V call is TRBV11-3, the J call TRBJ1-1, with 8 bases lining up with TRBD1. The germline gives CDR1 SGHNT, CDR2 YENEEA. V was pared by 7 bases and J by 1 base, with 5 bases of the junction left unmatched. The length of the CDR3 is 14 residues. The CDR3 region is CASISGGPNTEAFF. The CDR3 DNA reads TGTGCCAGCATCTCAGGGGGCCCGAACACTGAAGCTTTCTTT.

The chain carries TRBV6-6 and TRBJ2-5; the D gene is possibly TRBD1 (5 bases). Trimming stripped 7 bases from V and 5 bases from J, with 17 bases between. CDR1 is MNHNY, CDR2 SVGAGI, per germline (reference sequence). This CDR3 region has 14 residues. The CDR3 DNA is TGTGCCAGCACCAAGGGGCAGGCCGGGGAGACCCAGTACTTC. As protein: CASTKGQAGETQYF.

V gene TRBV5-1 combines with J gene TRBJ2-5; TRBD1 matches at 10 bases. V trimming: 3 bases; J trimming: 4 bases; junction bases outside the gene matches: 6. This CDR3 spans 15 amino acids. From germline, CDR1 is SGHRS and CDR2 YFSETQ. The CDR3: CASSWNDRGRETQYF. The CDR3 nucleotides read TGCGCCAGCAGCTGGAACGACAGGGGGCGAGAGACCCAGTACTTC.

This clonotype came up a few times. The J gene is TRBJ2-1, the V gene TRBV6-6; TRBD2 matches 9 bases. V gave up 6 bases and J gave up 8 bases; unmatched junction bases: 11. Germline V gives CDR1 MNHNY, CDR2 SVGAGI (reference sequence). The CDR3 consists of 15 residues. DNA of the CDR3: TGTGCCAGCAGGGGTGGGAGCGGGGGGTTGGATGAGCAGTTCTTC. This translates into CASRGGSGGLDEQFF.